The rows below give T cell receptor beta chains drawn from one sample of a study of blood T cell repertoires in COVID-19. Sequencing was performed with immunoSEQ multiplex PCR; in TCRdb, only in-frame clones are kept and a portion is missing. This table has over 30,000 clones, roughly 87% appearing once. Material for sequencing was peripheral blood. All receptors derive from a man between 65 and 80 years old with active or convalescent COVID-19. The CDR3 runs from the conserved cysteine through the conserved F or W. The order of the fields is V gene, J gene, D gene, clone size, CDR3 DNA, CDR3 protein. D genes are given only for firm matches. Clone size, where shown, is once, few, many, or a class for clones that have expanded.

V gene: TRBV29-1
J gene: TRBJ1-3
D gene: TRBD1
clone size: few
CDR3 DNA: TGCAGCGTTCCGGGACAGGGAAACACCATATATTTT
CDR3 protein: CSVPGQGNTIYF

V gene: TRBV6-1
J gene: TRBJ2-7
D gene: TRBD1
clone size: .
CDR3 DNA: TGTGCCAGCAGTGAATATGGTATTATTGGGGACAGGCTTTCCTTC
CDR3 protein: CASSEYGIIGDRLSF

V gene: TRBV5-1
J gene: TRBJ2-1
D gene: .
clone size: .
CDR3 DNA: TGCGCCAGCAGCTTGGAGGCTAGCTACAATGAGCAGTTCTTC
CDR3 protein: CASSLEASYNEQFF

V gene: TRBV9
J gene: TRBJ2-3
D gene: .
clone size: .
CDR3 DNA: TGTGCCAGCAGCGTAGGGGCAGGTCGCACAGATACGCAGTATTTT
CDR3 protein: CASSVGAGRTDTQYF

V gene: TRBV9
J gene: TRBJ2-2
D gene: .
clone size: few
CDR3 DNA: TGTGCCAGCAGCGGAGATAACACCGGGGAGCTGTTTTTT
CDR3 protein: CASSGDNTGELFF

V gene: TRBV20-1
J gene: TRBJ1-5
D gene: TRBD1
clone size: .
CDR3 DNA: TGCAGTGCTAGTTCAGACAGGGGGCTAGAAGATCAGCCCCAGCATTTT
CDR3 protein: CSASSDRGLEDQPQHF

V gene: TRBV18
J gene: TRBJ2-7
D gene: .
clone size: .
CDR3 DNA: TGTGCCAGCTCACCAAAGCAGGGCCGGTCCTACGAGCAGTACTTC
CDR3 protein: CASSPKQGRSYEQYF

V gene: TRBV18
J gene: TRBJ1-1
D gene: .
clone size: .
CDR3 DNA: TGTGCCAGCTCAATGGAGACCGTCCCGAACACTGAAGCTTTCTTT
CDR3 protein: CASSMETVPNTEAFF

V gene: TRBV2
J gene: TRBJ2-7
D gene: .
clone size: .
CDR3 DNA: TGTGCCAGCCTTTGGCAGGGTTCGTACGAGCAGTACTTC
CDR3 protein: CASLWQGSYEQYF

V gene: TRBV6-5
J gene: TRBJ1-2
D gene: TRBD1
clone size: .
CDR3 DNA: TGTGCCAGCAGTTACTCAAGGACAGGGGGAGGTTATGGCTACACCTTC
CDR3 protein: CASSYSRTGGGYGYTF

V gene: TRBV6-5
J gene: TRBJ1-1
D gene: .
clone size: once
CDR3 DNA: TGTGCCAGCAGGAAGGGGTCAGGGTTGTACACTGAAGCTTTCTTT
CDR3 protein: CASRKGSGLYTEAFF

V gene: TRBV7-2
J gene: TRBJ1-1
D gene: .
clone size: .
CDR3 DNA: TGTGCCAGCAGCAGACCTTCACAGTTCACTGAAGCTTTCTTT
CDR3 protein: CASSRPSQFTEAFF

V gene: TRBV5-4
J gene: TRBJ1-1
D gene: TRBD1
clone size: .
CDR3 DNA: TGTGCCAGCAGCTTTGACAGGGGAAATGAAGCTTGCTTT
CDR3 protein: CASSFDRGNEACF

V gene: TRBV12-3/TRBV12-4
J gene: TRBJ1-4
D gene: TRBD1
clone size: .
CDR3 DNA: TGTGCCAGCAGGGGACAGGGGAGTGGAAAACTGTTTTTT
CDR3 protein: CASRGQGSGKLFF

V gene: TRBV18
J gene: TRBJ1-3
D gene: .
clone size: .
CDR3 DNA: TGTGCCAGCTCACCAGAGGGGGTTTACTCTGGAAACACCATATATTTT
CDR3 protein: CASSPEGVYSGNTIYF

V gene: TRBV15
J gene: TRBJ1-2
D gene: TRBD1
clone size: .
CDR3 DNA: TGTGCCACCAGCAGCGGAATACAGGGGGCAATAGGCTACACCTTC
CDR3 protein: CATSSGIQGAIGYTF

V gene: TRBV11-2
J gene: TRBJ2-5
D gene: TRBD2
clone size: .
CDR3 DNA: TGTGCCAGCAGCTATATAGCGGGAGGGGTGGCCCAGTACTTC
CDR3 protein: CASSYIAGGVAQYF

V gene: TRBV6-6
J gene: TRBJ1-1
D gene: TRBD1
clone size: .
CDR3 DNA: TGTGCCAGCAGTCGGGGACAGTTCATGAACACTGAAGCTTTCTTT
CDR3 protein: CASSRGQFMNTEAFF

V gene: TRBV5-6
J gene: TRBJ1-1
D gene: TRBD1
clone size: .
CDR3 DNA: TGTGCCAGCAGCCGAGCCCCGGGACAGGGGGGAACTGAAGCTTTCTTT
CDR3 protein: CASSRAPGQGGTEAFF

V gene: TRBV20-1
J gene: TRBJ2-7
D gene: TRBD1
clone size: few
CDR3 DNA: TGCAGTGCTAGTTACAGGGGGGCCTACGAGCAGTACTTC
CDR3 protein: CSASYRGAYEQYF

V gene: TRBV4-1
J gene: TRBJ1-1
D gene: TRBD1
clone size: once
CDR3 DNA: TGCGCCAGCAGCCAAGATTTTGGACAGGGAGGGACTGAAGCTTTCTTT
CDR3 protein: CASSQDFGQGGTEAFF

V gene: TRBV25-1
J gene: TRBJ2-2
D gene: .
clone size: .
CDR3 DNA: TGTGCCAGCAGCCACAGGGCGGGCACCGGGGAGCTGTTTTTT
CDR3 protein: CASSHRAGTGELFF

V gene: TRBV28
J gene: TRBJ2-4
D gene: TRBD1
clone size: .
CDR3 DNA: TGTGCCAGCAGACCACAGGGGGACAAAAACATTCAGTACTTC
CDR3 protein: CASRPQGDKNIQYF

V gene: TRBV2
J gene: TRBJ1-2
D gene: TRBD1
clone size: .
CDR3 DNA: TGTGCCAGCAGTGAAGGATTCAGGGGGTCGTATGGCTACACCTTC
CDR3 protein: CASSEGFRGSYGYTF

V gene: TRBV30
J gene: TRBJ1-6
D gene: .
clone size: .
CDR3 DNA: TGTGCCTGGAGTGTGGGGACAAATCGCGCACCCCTCCACTTT
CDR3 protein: CAWSVGTNRAPLHF

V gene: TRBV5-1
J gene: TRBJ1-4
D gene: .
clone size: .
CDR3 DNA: TGCGCCAGCAGCTTGGTCGGAACTAGGTATGAAAAACTGTTTTTT
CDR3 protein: CASSLVGTRYEKLFF

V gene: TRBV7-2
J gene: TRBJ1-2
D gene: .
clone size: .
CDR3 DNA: TGTGCCAGCAGCCCCGCAGTCGGAGGGATCTATGGCTACACCTTC
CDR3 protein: CASSPAVGGIYGYTF

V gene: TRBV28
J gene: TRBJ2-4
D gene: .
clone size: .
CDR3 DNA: TGTGCCAGCAGTCCGACAAGGAAAAACATTCAGTACTTC
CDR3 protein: CASSPTRKNIQYF

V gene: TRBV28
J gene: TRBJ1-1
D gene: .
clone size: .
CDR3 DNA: TGTGCCAGCAGTACCCAGACAGGCGTTGAAGCTTTCTTT
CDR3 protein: CASSTQTGVEAFF